The 7 T cell receptor beta chains below were found in one sample sequenced in a study of response to subunit inactivated influenza vaccine (dated by TCRdb to between 2017 and 2018). Libraries were prepared through RT-PCR. Sequencing used an Illumina HiSeq 2500. TCRdb redid the processing of the public reads, applying fastp at Q25 and MiXCR, and retained in-frame beta chains. Each entry merges the rows of one CDR3 protein and shows their most common DNA and genes. This sample lists fewer than 600,000 distinct CDR3 sequences; approximately 7.3% were detected once. The top ten clonotypes cover about an eighth of the sample. The sequenced sample was PBMCs from blood, obtained around 25 months after vaccination. These receptor sequences come from a man in his fifties or sixties who received an inactivated influenza vaccine. Donor details come from another sample of the same person, matched by shared clones.

This clonotype showed up many times. This chain joins TRBV7-2 and TRBJ2-7; tentatively, D is TRBD1 (5 bases). Germline CDR1 reads SGHTA; CDR2 reads FQGNSA. V shed 4 bases and J shed 3 bases, with 10 bases lying between them. CDR3 length: 13 amino acids. The CDR3: CASSSSGFYEQYF. DNA for the CDR3: TGTGCCAGCAGCTCCTCAGGGTTCTACGAGCAGTACTTC.

This rearrangement joins TRBV12-3 or TRBV12-4 to TRBJ2-1, with 9 bases identical to TRBD2. CDR3 length: 15 residues. V lost 6 bases to trimming and J lost 4 bases; unmatched junction nucleotides: 7. Here the CDR3 reads CASRMTSGTYNEQFF. DNA of the CDR3: TGTGCCAGCAGAATGACTAGCGGTACTTACAATGAGCAGTTCTTC.

A few counts support this clonotype. The chain is built from TRBV5-1 and TRBJ2-1, with 8 bases that match TRBD1. The CDR3 consists of 14 residues. CDR1 and CDR2 (germline): SGHRS, YFSETQ. The junction had 2 bases not matched to a gene; V was cut back by 2 bases and J by 4 bases. The CDR3 sequence: CASSLQGGYNEQFF. CDR3 nucleotide sequence: TGCGCCAGCAGCTTACAGGGGGGATACAATGAGCAGTTCTTC.

This clonotype was detected many times. CDR3 loop: CSARTPRDQPQHF. In DNA form, the CDR3 reads TGCAGTGCTAGGACACCGAGGGATCAGCCCCAGCATTTT. The V gene is TRBV20-1, the J gene TRBJ1-5; D is uncertain. The V end lost 3 bases, the J end lost 5 bases, and 11 bases lay between the germline ends. Germline CDR1 and CDR2: DFQATT and SNEGSKA (reference sequence). This CDR3 spans 13 amino acids.

In its sample, this clonotype was seen a few times. This rearrangement joins TRBV12-3 or TRBV12-4 to TRBJ2-2; D remains ambiguous. Trimming shortened V by 5 bases and J by 6 bases, and 19 bases separated the two germline ends. The CDR3 extends over 16 amino acids. CDR3 sequence reads: CASSPPLSLRAGELFF. The CDR3 coding sequence is TGTGCCAGCAGTCCTCCCCTCTCTTTGCGTGCCGGGGAGCTGTTTTTT.

The CDR3 coding sequence is TGTGCCAGCAGCAAAGCGGGCCATAGCACAGATACGCAGTATTTT. Amino acids: CASSKAGHSTDTQYF. V and J are TRBV3-1 and TRBJ2-3; a possible D gene is TRBD2 (6 bases). Trimming left V 5 bases short and J 0 bases short, with 12 bases between. The CDR3 covers 15 residues. The germline CDR1 and CDR2 sequences are LGHDT and YNNKEL (reference sequence).

This sequence joins TRBV9 and TRBJ2-5; 10 bases line up with TRBD2. CDR1 SGDLS and CDR2 YYNGEE come from the germline V gene. The CDR3 extends over 15 amino acids. V lost 2 bases, J lost 2 bases, and 3 bases stayed unmatched. The chain's CDR3 is CASSVGLAPQETQYF. The CDR3, as DNA: TGTGCCAGCAGCGTGGGACTAGCGCCGCAAGAGACCCAGTACTTC.